This entry concerns a single T cell receptor beta chain. Its antigen is not known. The data are from a study of cytomegalovirus exposure and HLA in healthy donors. Study-wide points: Most TCR beta V segments were productive about 87% or about 30% of the time in an earlier analysis. According to a later analysis, donors in an Asian-associated ancestry cluster reportedly had fewer N-insertions than the approximately 620-donor mean. Indistinguishable V segments such as TRBV6-2 and TRBV6-3 were excluded. Later analysis associated a missense DCLRE1C variant with TCR beta V- and J-gene trimming.

The PCR contained 60 Vbeta and 13 Jbeta primers. Clones were read by immunoSEQ multiplex PCR, and TCRdb kept only the in-frame ones, dropping some. The table has 150,000 to 200,000 clones, roughly four fifths seen once. V gave up 8 bases and J gave up 1 base; unmatched junction bases: 10. The germline V gene encodes CDR1 MNHEY and CDR2 SMNVEV (reference sequence). The CDR3 length is 15 residues. The sequence derives from a woman aged 40 to 50 in good health and CMV-seronegative. Sequencing was performed on PBMCs. This sequence joins TRBV27 and TRBJ1-1; the match to TRBD1 covers 7 bases. CDR3 region: CASGNRGRQNTEAFF. CDR3 bases: TGTGCCAGCGGAAACAGGGGCCGTCAGAACACTGAAGCTTTCTTT.